This TCR beta chain came from a study of beta chain features in type 1 diabetes. This clone was counted a few times. V was clipped by 6 bases and J by 4 bases; unmatched bases: 18. The CDR3 contains 18 residues. Germline CDR1 reads SGHDT; CDR2 reads YYEEEE. The isolated RNA, all of it, was reverse transcribed, so expressed TCRB transcripts were what got sequenced. Only in-frame clones appear in the TCRdb table, and some are missing; sequencing was by immunoSEQ multiplex PCR. This sample yields under 450,000 clones, of which approximately 15% are seen a single time; around 0.035% belongs to the top ten.

This clonotype was sampled from a man in his thirties or forties in good health. The genes are TRBV5-6 and TRBJ2-3, with 9 bases matching TRBD1. The sample comprised naive CD4+ T cells from blood. The CDR3 DNA follows: TGTGCCAGCAACTCCCGGCTCAACCGGACAGGGGTATCAGATACGCAGTATTTT. Amino acid sequence: CASNSRLNRTGVSDTQYF.